This TCR beta chain was identified in a study of a mutant IDH1 vaccine in newly diagnosed glioma. At the level of the study: Either 4-6 weeks after radiotherapy alone or alongside temozolomide, vaccination was begun. Study observations and caveats: With respect to changes in top peripheral T cell clonotypes, pseudoprogression seemed unrelated.

Measured with immunoSEQ multiplex PCR; TCRdb has only the in-frame clones, and not every one. Of 35,000 to 45,000 clones in the sample, about four fifths are singletons; the top ten hold roughly 15%. The time point denotes: week 11, during vaccination. Doses consisted of 300 ug of mutant IDH1 20-mer peptide each, paired with topical imiquimod. Astrocytomas that were new, WHO grade 3 or 4, IDH1-mutant and ATRX-lost were present in the donors. This clone appeared a few times. Its antigen is undetermined. The TCR sequence derives from a woman in her thirties with glioma. Some clones in this sample may be carry-over from other donors' samples. This material consisted of peripheral blood mononuclear cells (PBMCs), taken from a glioma patient whose treatment included an IDH1 peptide vaccine.

The CDR3 coding sequence is TGTGCTAGTGCCTTCGGAGGGGGTTGGGATCAGCCCCAGCATTTT. The encoded protein is CASAFGGGWDQPQHF. The chain uses TRBV12-5 and TRBJ1-5, with a weak D call TRBD1 (6 bases). Germline V gives CDR1 LGHNT, CDR2 FRNRAP. The CDR3 is 15 residues long. Trimming took off 7 bases at V and 5 bases at J, with 18 bases between the two ends.